This TCR beta chain was captured by sequencing in a study of cytomegalovirus exposure and HLA in healthy donors (dated by TCRdb to between 2016 and 2019). Regarding the research as a whole: According to an earlier analysis of around 600 of the donors, about 179 million T cells yielded 90 million to 140 million unique TCR beta sequences and approximately 300 Gb of sequence data. An early release covering about 600 HLA-typed donors comprised approximately 300 gigabases of sequencing data and some 79 million unique TCR sequences. Of the roughly 400 genotyped donors, approximately 81% were placed in the genetic ancestry cluster associated with self-reported Caucasian donors. The study was designed to test whether signatures of past pathogen exposure could be identified by cataloging public T cell receptors. The study used immunosequencing to profile the T cell repertoires of approximately 640 subjects and linked those repertoires to cytomegalovirus serostatus. Besides the first cohort of 500 to 700 subjects, a separate validation cohort made up of some 110 different subjects was used. The study combined high-throughput TCR immunosequencing, statistical association of individual TCRs with disease status, and machine learning to predict cytomegalovirus infection status. To study patterns of TCR occurrence, a later analysis re-analyzed previously published TCR beta repertoires from 666 donors and added high-resolution HLA genotyping. Rather than using new phenotypic data, the later analysis identified candidate immune exposures from TCR beta sequences and from how often those sequences occurred across donors. In an earlier analysis of 587 of the donors, high-throughput TCR beta sequencing was used to judge whether each TCR beta V gene segment behaved as functional or pseudogenic. Donor age, sex, ethnicity and CMV serostatus were collected together with the repertoire data. Genome-wide SNP genotypes for about three fifths of the roughly 670 donors were used in a later genetic analysis, which treated that subset as a discovery cohort. Every discovery cohort repertoire had been produced on one sequencing platform. HLA typing included class I and class II loci at four-digit resolution. The number of donors typed differed by locus, with roughly 629-640 for A, B, C, DRB1 and DQB1, approximately 500 for DQA1, 600 to 610 for DPA1, and around 450 for DPB1. Roughly five DR-DQ haplotypes were handled as single units for association and clustering, since linkage in the cohort was strong. Across 300 to 400 genotyped donors of the cohort, an average of approximately 200,000 unique TCR beta nucleotide sequences per donor were sequenced, and roughly 20% of those sequences were non-productive. The paper as a whole reports these results and caveats: Compared with equally common non-associated chains, HLA-associated TCR beta chains in a later analysis were more clonally expanded and had lower generation probabilities. Linkage disequilibrium might explain the correlated functional status among segregating V segments, but an unknown experimental factor could not be excluded. Three of the identified cytomegalovirus-associated TCR beta chains were confirmed in vitro to be specific for cytomegalovirus antigens. Some IMGT-functional V segments, including TRBV6-2 and TRBV6-3, could not be told apart with the 87-base-pair reads, so those segments were excluded. Compared with the approximately 600-donor mean, donors in an Asian-associated ancestry cluster had fewer N-insertions in productive TCRs, according to a later genetic analysis. A group of highly shared sequence variants was considered likely to be a technical artifact of the sequencing pipeline. When HLA alleles, especially DR and DQ, strongly co-occurred, TCR associations were difficult to assign to individual alleles. The cohort was sequenced for TCR beta chains only, and without alpha or paired-chain data the features that could be detected were limited. Because some donors lacked HLA typing at each locus, the association tests relied only on the typed subset. The only immune exposure information available for the cohort was CMV serostatus. A further reported finding was that TCR beta sequences accurately predicted the HLA-A and HLA-B alleles for most subjects in the first cohort. In a later analysis, some 18,000 TCR beta sequences were associated with specific HLA alleles at a false discovery rate of 0.05. V-gene and J-gene trimming of TCR beta chains was associated with a missense DCLRE1C variant in a later genetic analysis, and the association was replicated in an independent cohort. Presence/absence analyses assumed roughly uniform sequencing depth across donors, an assumption that may not hold. An earlier analysis of approximately 590 of the donors showed that most TCR beta V segments appeared in productive rearrangements either about 87% or about 30% of the time, which broadly matched IMGT annotations. The study listed approximately 150 TCR beta chains as associated with cytomegalovirus. In both the original and validation cohorts, the classifier was reported to diagnose cytomegalovirus status with high specificity and sensitivity. In a later analysis, TCR association rates were found to vary across HLA loci, with the most associated TCRs seen for DRB1 alleles and the fewest for HLA-C alleles. It was suggested by the authors that the approach could potentially be generalized to other disease states and immunological phenotypes. In a later analysis, several top co-occurrence clusters were reported to appear linked to parvovirus B19, influenza, CMV and Epstein-Barr virus. The earlier analysis of 587 of the donors excluded roughly 17 rarely observed V segments, including chromosome 9 orphons, because counts were too low. Most CMV-associated TCR beta chains appeared to be HLA-restricted in a later analysis, and the HLA associations seemed to be driven largely by CMV exposure. Across donors, most TCR sequences were observed very rarely, whereas some public TCRs were present in many individuals.

With regard to this clone: The antigen it recognizes is unknown. Per-nucleotide qualities are absent, and no much larger clonotype sits a single base away.

The cohort comprised several hundred healthy bone marrow donors. At the time of sampling, every cohort member was nominally healthy, though immune exposures that went unrecorded were likely present. The donor tested CMV seropositive and was one of the 289 seropositive cohort members. A peripheral blood sample was collected from each donor, and TCR beta sequencing was performed on peripheral blood mononuclear cells. Genomic DNA extraction from the blood cell samples was performed with the Qiagen DNeasy Blood Extraction Kit. The library was obtained by the immunoSEQ multiplex PCR assay. For the multiplex PCR, a mixture combining 60 forward primers for TCR Vbeta segments and 13 reverse primers for TCR Jbeta segments was used. The CDR3 region of rearranged TCR beta genes was amplified from genomic DNA by a multiplex PCR assay. Amplified TCR beta libraries were sequenced as 87-base-pair reads on the Illumina HiSeq System. Under the source paper's analysis protocol: Across the 500 to 750 repertoires, a later analysis counted 78 million or so unique TCR beta chains, roughly 11 million of which were shared by at least two donors. To remove PCR and sequencing errors, raw reads were error-corrected and collapsed into unique sequences using a nearest-neighbor algorithm that merged closely related sequences. CDR3 sequences were aligned to IMGT reference sequences to assign V, D and J gene segments. For a sequence to be retained, a match of at least six nucleotides to both a V gene segment and a J gene segment was required. A rearrangement was called productive if the CDR3 had no stop codons and remained in frame with V and J, and every other rearrangement was called non-productive. CDR3 was defined by IMGT convention, running from the second conserved V-encoded cysteine to the conserved J-encoded phenylalanine. The earlier analysis of fewer than 750 of the donors excluded sequences that lacked an unambiguous match to a single V gene segment. In an earlier analysis of roughly 600 of the donors, a V segment was called functional when productive rearrangements were above 56.7%, and segregating when the standard deviation between donors exceeded 5%. A statistical classification framework was built for diagnosing cytomegalovirus status from the catalog of TCR beta chain sequences. A later analysis assigned V and J genes by comparing TCR nucleotide sequences with IMGT/GENE-DB human TR gene sequences. A later analysis assigned CDR3 sequences and most-parsimonious VDJ recombination scenarios with the TCRdist pipeline. In a later analysis, each TCR beta chain was defined by its CDR3 amino acid sequence together with its V-gene family, and reads lacking a unique V-gene family were excluded. To address suspected cross-contamination and a sequencing artifact, a later analysis removed over 500 highly shared, low-generation-probability nucleotide sequences. For each public chain, a later analysis derived a clonal expansion index from normalized ranks of inferred template counts within each repertoire. In a later analysis, generation probabilities were computed using a VDJ recombination model fitted to out-of-frame rearrangements, and the results were checked against IGoR. In a later analysis, hypergeometric tests were used to score TCR-TCR, TCR-HLA and TCR-CMV co-occurrence, with a repertoire-size bias correction applied to TCR pairs. In a later analysis, false discovery rates were estimated by permuting HLA or CMV assignments 20 times. In a later analysis, co-occurring TCRs were grouped using DBSCAN, and TCRdist sequence similarity was added for clustering within HLA-allele-positive subsets. Co-occurrence clustering excluded repertoires with fewer than 30,000 or more than 120,000 public chains, plus five with anomalous nucleotide sharing. This immuneACCESS table, as held by TCRdb, lists in-frame sequences with V and J called but not all clones. Of the missing ones, under half trace to an unresolved V gene in checked studies; the others have no known cause. V, J and clone size reflect that table, while D and trimming were determined from the DNA. This sample lists over 80,000 clones; approximately 80% were detected once. Roughly a sixth of the sample rests with the top ten.

V was cut back by 3 bases and J by 2 bases, leaving a gap of 10 bases between them. The germline V gene (reference sequence) specifies GTSNPN as CDR1 and SVGIG as CDR2. From its cysteine to its phenylalanine, the CDR3 spans 13 amino acids. Kept here is only the CDR3 DNA, which spans 39 bases and is read in frame from base 1. The chain joins TRBV30 to TRBJ1-2; the D gene identity is not certain. Sequencing was done on a sample of PBMCs. This TCR was recovered from a man aged 55 to 69 in good health and CMV-seropositive. The sequenced DNA is TGTGCCTGGAGAACACAGCTAAACTATGGCTACACCTTC. Translated, it gives CAWRTQLNYGYTF.